This entry is about one TCR beta chain. The antigen is not known. The sample is drawn from a study of T cell responses to AZD1222 COVID-19 vaccine. General study points: Dominant at 160-218 and 743-854, vaccine-associated CD4 TCRs also spanned spike. Targeting of unmutated variant regions was reportedly seen in nearly half of spike-specific TCRs.

The germline V gene encodes CDR1 SGDLS and CDR2 YYNGEE. The CDR3 loop spans 11 amino acids. V lost 8 bases and J 2 bases, leaving 7 bases between the germline ends. Using immunoSEQ multiplex PCR, the repertoire was profiled, and TCRdb retains in-frame clones only, with some absent. The sample consists of more than 120,000 clones, 85% to 90% of them appearing once. The V gene is TRBV9, the J gene TRBJ1-1; unclear D gene. This receptor was taken from an adult who received the AZD1222 COVID-19 vaccine. Sequencing used peripheral blood, obtained 28 days after the second AZD1222 dose. The CDR3 region has the DNA TGTGCCAGGAGGACCAACACTGAAGCTTTCTTT. The encoded protein is CARRTNTEAFF.